The text below deals with one T cell receptor (beta chain). What it recognizes is unknown. Per germline, CDR1 MDHEN and CDR2 SYDVKM. V shed 4 bases, J shed 3 bases, and the junction held 13 bases outside the gene matches. The CDR3 has 17 amino acids. It was RNA transcripts that yielded the amplified TCR beta CDR3 regions. The TCR CDR3 was amplified in a first-round RT-PCR using the HTBI primer set. One entry per CDR3 protein results from TCRdb running MiXCR on the multiplex PCR reads. The sample lists around 760,000 distinct CDR3 sequences, over 35% seen once, with around 30% in the top ten. The data are from a study of T cells in Graves' hyperthyroidism and ophthalmopathy. Newly diagnosed patients aged 18 to 65 had hyperthyroidism of under 2 months' duration. PBMCs were collected from an approximately 9.3 ml volume of fresh peripheral blood. Study-level points and caveats: Ophthalmopathy was separated from stable hyperthyroidism by a 13 V-J model. Model output signaled ophthalmopathy a median approximately 6 months ahead of onset.

This TCR was recovered from a woman between 40 and 50 years old with Graves' hyperthyroidism. The sample was blood. The V call is TRBV28, the J call TRBJ2-7; 9 nucleotides match TRBD2. CDR3 DNA sequence: TGTGCCAGCAGTTACGGGACTAGCTCCAAGAGGGTCTACGAGCAGTACTTC. This translates into CASSYGTSSKRVYEQYF.